The source of this TCR beta chain is a study of PD-1 blockade in classical Hodgkin lymphoma. Stated time point: newly diagnosed, previously untreated cHL patient sample. It was by magnetic negative selection that CD4+ T cells were purified from thawed PBMCs. On this clone itself: Its antigen remains unknown.

Study-level points and caveats: It was reported that newly diagnosed patients had less baseline TCR diversity than healthy donors.

This table comes from immunoSEQ multiplex PCR, and its TCRdb copy is limited to in-frame clones, with some not included. This sample has around 16,000 clones, with about 90% found just once. The sequencing input was CD4+ T cells from blood. The receptor comes from a human donor with classical Hodgkin lymphoma.

This CDR3 is CASSLRQGPLYEQYF. The CDR3 DNA reads TGTGCCAGCAGCTTACGACAGGGACCTCTCTACGAGCAGTACTTC. This chain joins TRBV11-1 and TRBJ2-7, with TRBD1 identical over 7 bases. This CDR3 spans 15 amino acids. CDR1 SGHAT and CDR2 FQDESV come from the germline V gene (reference sequence). V shed 2 bases, J shed 3 bases, and the junction held 7 bases outside the gene matches.